The entry that follows covers one T cell receptor beta chain sequence. This clonotype was seen more than once but under ten times. It has no known antigen specificity. No base quality information exists; no much larger clone differs at one position. The hyperthyroidism patients were between 18 and 65 years old and newly diagnosed, with a disease duration of less than 2 months. Patients with uncontrolled infections, other autoimmune diseases, pregnancy or lactation were excluded. Diagnoses relied on clinical symptoms, serum thyroxine and TRAb, thyroid ultrasound and orbital computed tomography. For progressor patients, blood was drawn at the first diagnosis of hyperthyroidism, before any ophthalmopathy symptoms had appeared. PBMCs were separated from 10 ml of fresh peripheral blood using Ficoll-Paque density gradient centrifugation. Progressor patients were defined as those initially diagnosed with Graves' hyperthyroidism in whom ophthalmopathy developed during follow-up. Trizol reagent was used to extract total RNA, and RNA quality was then checked on an Agilent 2100 Bioanalyzer.

Amplification of TCR beta CDR3 regions was carried out from RNA transcripts. The TCR CDR3 was subjected to a first round of RT-PCR using the HTBI primer set and the Qiagen OneStep RT-PCR kit. A second multiplex PCR round built the libraries, followed by size selection and purification. Sequencing of the libraries was done on an Illumina HiSeq2000 using paired-end 100 bp reads. In the source study's methods: SOAPnuke was used to process the raw data, removing reads that contained adapters or uncalled bases, had a mean Phred below 15, or lacked an exact match to the constant primer or identifier. COPE v1.2.5 was used to merge the high-quality paired reads, and each unique nucleotide sequence was defined as a clonotype. Clonotypes were aligned to IMGT TRBV, TRBD and TRBJ reference segments using MiTCR v1.1. Only V-J combinations with frequency above 0.0001, covering 99% to 99.2% of repertoires, were analysed. A TCS score was defined as the ratio between F50 (clonal expansion) and ExV (chaos), using BLOSUM62-based TCRdist between CDR3 peptides within each V-J. Welch's t-statistics and random forest reduced around 550 V-J features to 13, which were used in a naive Bayes classifier (R e1071). Starting from the raw public reads, TCRdb applied fastp trimming at Q25, assembled clones with MiXCR and retained in-frame beta chains. Here each entry gathers all rows of one CDR3 protein and keeps the most common genes and DNA. The V and J calls, along with clone size, are taken from TCRdb and not from the paper's own processing. The sample yields about 360,000 distinct CDR3 sequences; roughly 13% were counted once. The biggest ten clones account for about 20% of the sample.

This sample was included in a study of T cells in Graves' hyperthyroidism and ophthalmopathy (dated by TCRdb to 2018 to 2020). For the wider study: Peripheral blood samples were taken at the time of initial diagnosis, prior to any treatment. According to the paper, TCR Vbeta CDR3 sequencing was carried out on more than 120 peripheral blood samples, which came from 40 to 45 ophthalmopathy, under 85 hyperthyroidism and approximately 17 progressor patients. The study also compared thyroid tissue and blood T-cell repertoires from five or six Graves' hyperthyroidism patients. For training and testing, the 100 or so patients in the discovery cohort were randomly divided in a 7:3 ratio. Following sampling, methimazole starting at 30 mg daily was given to hyperthyroidism patients, and high-dose intravenous methylprednisolone was given to ophthalmopathy patients. TCR V-J signatures able to tell the groups apart were searched for in a discovery cohort of 100 patients, of whom roughly 42 had Graves' ophthalmopathy and roughly 59 had stable Graves' hyperthyroidism. Prospective prediction of ophthalmopathy was tested in an independent validation cohort of 18 to 20 hyperthyroidism patients and approximately 17 patients who later progressed to ophthalmopathy. Overall study results and their limits: Ophthalmopathy was separated from stable hyperthyroidism by a 13 V-J signature model, with approximately 89% sensitivity and roughly 81% specificity obtained in cross-validation and 80%/75% obtained in testing. In validation, progression to ophthalmopathy was predicted by the model with almost 71% sensitivity and 72% to 80% specificity, a median of approximately 6.5 months before onset. No statistical method was used to fix the sample size in advance, and group allocation was not hidden from the investigators. Most expanded thyroid clonotypes (frequency above 0.001) were also detected in blood, suggesting blood repertoires may reflect thyroid immune responses.

Compared with germline, V lacks 1 base and J lacks 5 bases; bases without a gene match: 7. Including cysteine and phenylalanine, the CDR3 has 16 amino acids. Of all the DNA, just the CDR3 is kept, 48 bases in frame from base 1. CDR1 and CDR2 are drawn from the germline V gene (reference sequence): LNHNV, YYDKDF. Input material: blood. The receptor's source is a young man with Graves' hyperthyroidism that later progressed to Graves' ophthalmopathy. The chain is encoded by TRBV15 joined to TRBJ2-5, with 10 central nucleotides matching TRBD1. The nucleotides are TGTGCCACCAGCAGAGGAGGGACAGGGGACGGGGAGACCCAGTACTTC. Its translation reads: CATSRGGTGDGETQYF.